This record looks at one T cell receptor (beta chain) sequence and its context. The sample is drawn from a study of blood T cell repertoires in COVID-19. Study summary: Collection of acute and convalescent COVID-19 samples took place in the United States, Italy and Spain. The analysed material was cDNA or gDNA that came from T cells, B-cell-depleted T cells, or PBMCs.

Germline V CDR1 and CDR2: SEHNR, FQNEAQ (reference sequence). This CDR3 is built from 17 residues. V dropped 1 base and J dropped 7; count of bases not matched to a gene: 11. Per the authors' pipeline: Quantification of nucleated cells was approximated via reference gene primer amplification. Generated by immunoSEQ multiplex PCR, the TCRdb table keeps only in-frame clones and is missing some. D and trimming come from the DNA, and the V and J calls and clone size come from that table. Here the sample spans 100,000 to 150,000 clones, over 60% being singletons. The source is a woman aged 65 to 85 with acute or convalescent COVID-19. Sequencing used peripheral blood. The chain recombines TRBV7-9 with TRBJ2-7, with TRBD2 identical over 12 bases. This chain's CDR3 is CASSLGVTSGRSGEQYF. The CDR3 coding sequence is TGTGCCAGCAGCTTAGGAGTGACTAGCGGGAGATCGGGGGAGCAGTACTTC.